A single sample gave rise to the 30 T cell receptor beta chains below, sequenced in a study of control samples from healthy donors and cancer patients. The repertoire was sequenced with immunoSEQ multiplex PCR; TCRdb's copy has only in-frame clones and lacks some. The sample shows around 130,000 clones, roughly 94% of them seen only once. Sequenced input: blood. The receptors stem from a man aged 25 to 45 in good health.

The V call is TRBV6-5, the J call TRBJ1-5; 8 bases are shared with TRBD1. Per the germline V gene, CDR1 is MNHEY and CDR2 is SVGAGI. Unmatched junction bases numbered 2, after V lost 6 bases and J lost 1 base. The CDR3 totals 14 residues. The CDR3 sequence is CASSRQGSNQPQHF. Written as DNA, the CDR3 is TGTGCCAGCAGCCGACAGGGGAGCAATCAGCCCCAGCATTTT.

V is TRBV13 and J is TRBJ2-7, with 10 bases identical to TRBD2. The CDR3 extends over 16 amino acids. The V segment lost 3 bases and the J segment 3 bases; nucleotides outside the gene matches: 8. Germline V gene lookup returns CDR1 PRHDT and CDR2 FYEKMQ (reference sequence). The DNA of the CDR3 is TGTGCCAGCAGCTTGTCACTAGCGGGGATGTACTACGAGCAGTACTTC. Residues: CASSLSLAGMYYEQYF. The complete variable domain, with remaining parts taken from reference TRBV13 and TRBJ2-7, reads AAGVIQSPRHLIKEKRETATLKCYPIPRHDTVYWYQQGPGQDPQFLISFYEKMQSDKGSIPDRFSAQQFSDYHSELNMSSLELGDSALYFCASSLSLAGMYYEQYFGPGTRLTVT.

This chain links TRBV5-8 with TRBJ1-2; D uncertain. CDR3 length: 13 residues. Trimming left V 4 bases short and J 8 bases short, with 15 bases between. CDR1 and CDR2 (germline): SGHTS, YDEGEE. DNA of the CDR3: TGTGCCAGCAGCCTTATAACAGTCCGGGGCTACACCTTC. This sequence encodes CASSLITVRGYTF.

The CDR3 protein is CASSPQSGEGNEQFF. The CDR3 DNA follows: TGTGCCAGCAGCCCCCAAAGCGGGGAAGGCAATGAGCAGTTCTTC. The chain couples TRBV5-4 to TRBJ2-1, with 7 bases identical to TRBD2. The CDR3 spans 15 residues. Germline V gene lookup returns CDR1 SGHNT and CDR2 YYREEE (reference sequence). V shed 4 bases, J shed 6 bases, and the junction held 10 bases outside the gene matches.

The rearrangement links TRBV7-9 to TRBJ1-1, with TRBD1 as a possible D gene (6 bases). CDR1 SEHNR and CDR2 FQNEAQ come from the germline V gene (reference sequence). V was pared by 5 bases and J by 0 bases, with 7 bases between. This CDR3 has 13 residues. CDR3 coding DNA: TGTGCCAGCAGCCGGACAGTGAACACTGAAGCTTTCTTT. Its protein is CASSRTVNTEAFF.

The chain joins TRBV18 to TRBJ1-5; D unresolved. The CDR3 length is 14 residues. Trimming pared 4 bases from V and 0 bases from J, leaving 7 bases between. CDR1 and CDR2 from the germline V gene are KGHSH and LQKENI. The CDR3 region is CASSRAYSNQPQHF. In nucleotides, the CDR3 is TGTGCCAGCTCACGGGCCTATAGCAATCAGCCCCAGCATTTT.

The V gene is TRBV7-9, the J gene TRBJ1-4; D remains ambiguous. This CDR3 region has 16 residues. Germline-derived CDR1 and CDR2 are SEHNR and FQNEAQ (reference sequence). V was cut by 1 base and J by 2 bases, with 11 bases left in between. CDR3 DNA sequence: TGTGCCAGCAGCTTAGGCTTCGGCAGCACTAATGAAAAACTGTTTTTT. Translation gives CASSLGFGSTNEKLFF.

The chain combines TRBV4-1 with TRBJ2-1; possible D gene TRBD2, 6 bases. V lost 1 base and J lost 1, with 11 bases in between. CDR1 and CDR2 from the germline V gene are MGHRA and YSYEKL. The CDR3 extends over 16 amino acids. The CDR3 region has the DNA TGCGCCAGCAGCCAAGGGACGGGGGTTTCCTACAATGAGCAGTTCTTC. Protein sequence: CASSQGTGVSYNEQFF.

A single count supports this clone. The chain employs TRBV5-1 and TRBJ1-4; D might be TRBD1 (5 bases). Germline CDR1 SGHRS, CDR2 YFSETQ. The V end was cut by 4 bases, the J end by 3 bases, with 13 bases between. The CDR3 extends over 15 amino acids. CDR3 bases: TGCGCCAGCAGCCGGGTAACAGGCTCTAATGAAAAACTGTTTTTT. Amino acids: CASSRVTGSNEKLFF.

This clone was found a few times. The chain carries TRBV7-8 and TRBJ1-5; 10 bases are a match to TRBD1. The germline V gene encodes CDR1 SGHVS and CDR2 FQNEAQ. The J segment lost 2 bases and the V segment lost 2 bases, leaving 6 bases of the junction unmatched. The CDR3 runs 17 residues. The CDR3 coding sequence is TGTGCCAGCAGCTTACGTAGGGACAGGGGAGGCAATCAGCCCCAGCATTTT. Amino acids: CASSLRRDRGGNQPQHF.

The V gene is TRBV9, the J gene TRBJ1-1; 7 bases fit TRBD1. J gave up 2 bases and V 4 bases, and 8 bases lay outside the gene matches. The CDR3 runs 15 residues. Germline values: CDR1 SGDLS, CDR2 YYNGEE. The CDR3 loop reads CASSRGQYGNTEAFF. CDR3 coding DNA: TGTGCCAGCAGCCGGGGACAGTACGGAAACACTGAAGCTTTCTTT. Supplemented by reference TRBV9 and TRBJ1-1, the full variable domain reads DSGVTQTPKHLITATGQRVTLRCSPRSGDLSVYWYQQSLDQGLQFLIQYYNGEERAKGNILERFSAQQFPDLHSELNLSSLELGDSALYFCASSRGQYGNTEAFFGQGTRLTVV.

This sequence joins TRBV4-1 and TRBJ2-7; no definite D call. The CDR3 sequence is 14 residues long. V dropped 1 base and J dropped 6 bases, with 13 bases sitting between them. Germline CDR1 reads MGHRA; CDR2 reads YSYEKL. The CDR3 region has the DNA TGCGCCAGCAGCCAAGCCCTATTCGGTAGCGAGCAGTACTTC. Protein sequence: CASSQALFGSEQYF.

The chain employs TRBV27 and TRBJ2-6; D not certain. Germline V gives CDR1 MNHEY, CDR2 SMNVEV (reference sequence). CDR3 length: 11 residues. V lost 4 bases and J 9 bases, leaving 4 bases between the germline ends. Here the CDR3 reads CASSYLNVLTF. In DNA form, the CDR3 reads TGTGCCAGCAGTTACCTCAACGTCCTGACTTTC.

The rearrangement uses TRBV6-2 or TRBV6-3 and TRBJ2-1; TRBD2 matches 12 bases. Per germline, CDR1 MNHEY and CDR2 SVGEGT. The CDR3 spans 21 residues. V was clipped by 5 bases and J by 1 base; unmatched bases: 18. The CDR3 spells CASSTPPFTSGGPPSYNEQFF. The CDR3, as DNA: TGTGCCAGCAGTACCCCTCCTTTCACTAGCGGGGGGCCCCCTTCCTACAATGAGCAGTTCTTC.

CDR3 amino acids: CASSKGTLTEAFF. DNA of the CDR3: TGTGCCAGCAGCAAAGGGACCCTAACTGAAGCTTTCTTT. The chain has TRBV7-3 and TRBJ1-1, with D possibly being TRBD1 (5 bases). Trimming shortened V by 5 bases and J by 5 bases, and 12 bases separated the two germline ends. CDR1 and CDR2 from the germline V gene are SGHTA and FQGTGA. The CDR3 runs to 13 residues.

This sequence joins TRBV3-1 (or the pseudogene TRBV3-2) and TRBJ1-6; 8 positions match TRBD1. The V gene end was trimmed by 5 bases and the J gene end by 0 bases; junction bases not matched to a gene: 15. Looked up from germline, CDR1 is LGHDT and CDR2 is YNNKEL (reference sequence). The CDR3 spans 20 residues. As DNA, the CDR3 is TGTGCCAGCAGCGCGTTGACAGGGGTGCTTATCAGCTCCTATAATTCACCCCTCCACTTT. The encoded protein is CASSALTGVLISSYNSPLHF.

The chain combines TRBV6-5 with TRBJ1-4; D is ambiguous. Germline V lookup: CDR1 MNHEY, CDR2 SVGAGI. The CDR3 sequence is 15 residues long. Trimming pared 7 bases from V and 0 bases from J, leaving 12 bases between. The CDR3 region is CASTTGWATNEKLFF. For the CDR3, the DNA is TGTGCCAGCACCACGGGGTGGGCAACTAATGAAAAACTGTTTTTT.

The chain employs TRBV6-5 and TRBJ2-3; D call uncertain. Per the germline V gene, CDR1 is MNHEY and CDR2 is SVGAGI. CDR3 length: 14 amino acids. V gave up 6 bases and J gave up 2 bases, with 12 bases separating them. The CDR3 nucleotides are TGTGCCAGCAGGCAGGCACGTATCACAGATACGCAGTATTTT. This translates into CASRQARITDTQYF.

CDR3 amino acids: CASSRGQEETQYF. DNA of the CDR3: TGTGCCAGCAGCCGGGGACAGGAAGAGACCCAGTACTTC. This chain links TRBV5-4 with TRBJ2-5, with TRBD1 matching 8 bases. Trimming removed 4 bases from V and 3 bases from J; junction bases left unmatched: 2. The CDR3 runs 13 residues. Germline CDR1 SGHNT, CDR2 YYREEE (reference sequence).

This rearrangement joins TRBV15 to TRBJ2-3; TRBD2 matches 14 bases. This CDR3 is 16 amino acids long. V lost 1 base to trimming and J lost 5 bases; unmatched junction nucleotides: 2. Germline-derived CDR1 and CDR2 are LNHNV and YYDKDF (reference sequence). The chain's CDR3 is CATSRGTSGGIDTQYF. The CDR3 region has the DNA TGTGCCACCAGCAGAGGGACTAGCGGGGGGATAGATACGCAGTATTTT. Using reference TRBV15 and TRBJ2-3 for the parts outside the CDR3, the full variable domain is DAMVIQNPRYQVTQFGKPVTLSCSQTLNHNVMYWYQQKSSQAPKLLFHYYDKDFNNEADTPDNFQSRRPNTSFCFLDIRSPGLGDTAMYLCATSRGTSGGIDTQYFGPGTRLTVL.

This chain joins TRBV6-2 or TRBV6-3 and TRBJ1-2; no definite D call. The ends were cut back, 6 bases at V and 0 bases at J, with 8 bases in the middle. The V gene's germline CDR1 is MNHEY and CDR2 SVGEGT. CDR3 length: 13 residues. The CDR3 protein is CASSPQANYGYTF. DNA for the CDR3: TGTGCCAGCAGCCCCCAAGCTAACTATGGCTACACCTTC.

The CDR3 bases are TGTGCCAGCAGCTTAGAGGGGTTTCAGCCCCAGCATTTT. Its protein is CASSLEGFQPQHF. This chain joins TRBV7-8 and TRBJ1-5; weak D call: TRBD1 (5 bases). Germline assignment: CDR1 SGHVS and CDR2 FQNEAQ. Trimming cost V 1 base and J 6 bases, with 7 bases left between them. The CDR3 runs 13 residues.

This chain connects TRBV25-1 to TRBJ1-2; D perhaps matches TRBD1 (6 bases). Germline values: CDR1 MGHDK, CDR2 SYGVNS. The CDR3 is 13 amino acids. The V and J ends lost 4 bases and 3 bases respectively, with 9 bases between them. CDR3 residues: CASSGGQYYGYTF. The CDR3 nucleotides are TGTGCCAGCAGTGGAGGACAGTACTATGGCTACACCTTC.

The chain couples TRBV7-8 to TRBJ2-7, with 8 bases lining up with TRBD1. Germline trimming cut 3 bases from V and 5 bases from J; bases unmatched to any gene: 9. The CDR3 consists of 15 residues. Looked up from germline, CDR1 is SGHVS and CDR2 is FQNEAQ. CDR3 sequence reads: CASSFPRAGGDEQYF. The CDR3 bases are TGTGCCAGCAGCTTTCCTCGGGCAGGGGGCGACGAGCAGTACTTC.

The CDR3 sequence is CASSLSGYSSYEQYF. The DNA of the CDR3 is TGCGCCAGCAGCTTAAGTGGGTATTCCTCCTACGAGCAGTACTTC. The V call is TRBV4-1, the J call TRBJ2-7, with D unresolved. V was cut by 5 bases and J by 0 bases, with 14 bases left in between. This CDR3 is built from 15 residues. CDR1 and CDR2 from the germline V gene are MGHRA and YSYEKL.

The rearrangement uses TRBV5-1 and TRBJ2-2, with 11 bases matching TRBD1. The J segment lost 2 bases and the V segment lost 1 base, leaving 4 bases of the junction unmatched. CDR1 SGHRS and CDR2 YFSETQ come from the germline V gene. The CDR3 totals 17 residues. The CDR3 DNA follows: TGCGCCAGCAGCTTGCACGGACAGGGGGCCAACACCGGGGAGCTGTTTTTT. It encodes CASSLHGQGANTGELFF.

The V and J genes are TRBV6-6 and TRBJ2-7; 9 bases agree with TRBD1. The CDR3 has 15 residues. V was pared by 5 bases and J by 0 bases, with 5 bases of the junction left unmatched. CDR1 is MNHNY and CDR2 is SVGAGI in the germline V gene (reference sequence). The CDR3: CASSPPGQGSYEQYF. CDR3 nucleotide sequence: TGTGCCAGCAGTCCCCCGGGACAGGGCTCCTACGAGCAGTACTTC.

The chain uses TRBV20-1 and TRBJ1-1, with D tentatively TRBD1 (5 bases). V was trimmed by 4 bases and J by 11 bases, leaving 14 bases between them. Germline V gene sequence: CDR1 DFQATT, CDR2 SNEGSKA (reference sequence). The CDR3 extends over 11 amino acids. The CDR3 region has the DNA TGCAGTGCTAAATTGGGGGATGGCGCTTTCTTT. As protein: CSAKLGDGAFF.

This chain links TRBV7-3 with TRBJ2-5, with 9 bases lining up with TRBD2. The CDR3 covers 15 residues. V gave up 1 base and J gave up 5 bases; unmatched junction bases: 5. CDR1 is SGHTA and CDR2 is FQGTGA in the germline V gene. The CDR3 DNA reads TGTGCCAGCAGCTTAAACGCGGGGGGGCTTGAGACCCAGTACTTC. This gives the protein CASSLNAGGLETQYF.

The chain combines TRBV11-2 with TRBJ2-7; D gene unclear. The germline V and J ends were trimmed by 5 bases and 0 bases, with 17 bases remaining between them. The CDR3 is 16 residues long. Germline-derived CDR1 and CDR2 are SGHAT and FQNNGV. DNA for the CDR3: TGTGCCAGCAGCCCAGCACGGGTCGGCCCCTCCTACGAGCAGTACTTC. This codes for CASSPARVGPSYEQYF.